Following are 23 T cell receptor beta chains from one sample sequenced in a study of T cells after yellow fever vaccination. Via MiXCR, TCRdb re-called the 5' RACE reads, giving one row per CDR3 protein. Of about 240,000 distinct CDR3 sequences in the sample, 6.9% were seen once. Specimen: CD4+ T cells sorted from PBMCs, collected 15 days after the yellow fever booster vaccination. These receptors were obtained from a man aged 25 to 40 who received the YFV17D yellow fever vaccine.

This clonotype was seen many times. The chain is built from TRBV4-3 and TRBJ2-7; no reliable D call. This CDR3 comprises 15 residues. Germline V lookup: CDR1 LGHNA, CDR2 YSLEER. V lost 0 bases, J lost 6 bases, and 15 bases lay in between. The CDR3 spells CASSQDPTPPGEQYF. DNA for the CDR3: TGCGCCAGCAGCCAAGATCCGACCCCCCCGGGCGAGCAGTACTTC.

CDR3: CASGSLLAFTGELFF. DNA for the CDR3: TGTGCCAGCGGGAGTTTACTAGCCTTCACCGGGGAGCTGTTTTTT. V gene TRBV7-9 combines with J gene TRBJ2-2, with D possibly being TRBD2 (6 bases). Germline CDR1 SEHNR, CDR2 FQNEAQ (reference sequence). V dropped 8 bases and J dropped 4 bases, with 17 bases sitting between them. The CDR3 is 15 amino acids.

This clonotype was found a few times. The chain combines TRBV16 with TRBJ1-5, with D uncertain. V was cut by 5 bases and J by 1 base, with 6 bases left in between. Germline lookup yields CDR1 KGHSY and CDR2 FQNENV. This CDR3 has 13 amino acids. The DNA for the CDR3 is TGTGCCAGCAGCATCACCAGCAATCAGCCCCAGCATTTT. Its protein product is CASSITSNQPQHF.

This clonotype was detected a few times. The gene calls are TRBV6-1 and TRBJ2-7; the match to TRBD2 covers 13 bases. Germline V CDR1 and CDR2: MNHNS, SASEGT. The CDR3 loop spans 18 amino acids. V was pared by 1 base and J by 2 bases, with 8 bases of the junction left unmatched. CDR3 residues: CASSEGLAGGLRPYEQYF. The DNA for the CDR3 is TGTGCCAGCAGTGAAGGACTAGCGGGAGGCCTTCGTCCCTACGAGCAGTACTTC.

This clonotype was observed a handful of times. The chain carries TRBV9 and TRBJ2-7, with 9 bases lining up with TRBD2. Looked up from germline, CDR1 is SGDLS and CDR2 is YYNGEE. J gave up 4 bases and V 0 bases, and 5 bases lay outside the gene matches. This CDR3 spans 15 amino acids. CDR3 amino acids: CASSVVAGGVYEQYF. Here the CDR3 DNA reads TGTGCCAGCAGCGTAGTCGCGGGAGGGGTGTACGAGCAGTACTTC.

The chain has TRBV20-1 and TRBJ1-5; D ambiguous. There are 15 residues in the CDR3. CDR1 is DFQATT and CDR2 is SNEGSKA in the germline V gene (reference sequence). The ends were cut back, 5 bases at V and 3 bases at J, with 17 bases in the middle. The CDR3 reads CSAFRGVGANQPQHF. DNA of the CDR3: TGCAGTGCTTTCCGCGGGGTGGGCGCCAATCAGCCCCAGCATTTT.

The V and J genes are TRBV23-1 and TRBJ2-7, with 8 bases lining up with TRBD1. TRBV23-1 is placed among ORFs of uncertain function. This CDR3 region has 16 residues. Trimming removed 3 bases from V and 5 bases from J; junction bases left unmatched: 12. The CDR3 loop reads CASSHRPGGASNEQYF. DNA of the CDR3: TGCGCCAGCAGTCACCGTCCAGGGGGCGCTTCTAACGAGCAGTACTTC.

This clonotype has at least ten counts. The chain has TRBV28 and TRBJ2-7, with a tentative D call TRBD2 (5 bases). Germline CDR1 MDHEN, CDR2 SYDVKM. The germline V and J ends were trimmed by 9 bases and 3 bases, with 12 bases remaining between them. This CDR3 has 12 residues. Here the CDR3 reads CASGRSGYEQYF. Written as DNA, the CDR3 is TGTGCCAGTGGGAGATCAGGCTACGAGCAGTACTTC.

This clonotype was seen repeatedly, ten times or more. The chain carries TRBV7-7 and TRBJ2-1; tentative D call: TRBD2 (5 bases). The CDR3 has 15 amino acids. Trimming shortened V by 2 bases and J by 3 bases, and 11 bases separated the two germline ends. Germline V CDR1 and CDR2: SSHAT, FNYEAQ (reference sequence). CDR3 nucleotides: TGTGCCAGCAGCTTAACCTCCGGACTCTACAATGAGCAGTTCTTC. Protein product: CASSLTSGLYNEQFF. Using reference TRBV7-7 and TRBJ2-1 for the parts outside the CDR3, the full variable domain is GAGVSQSPRYKVTKRGQDVTLRCDPISSHATLYWYQQALGQGPEFLTYFNYEAQPDKSGLPSDRFSAERPEGSISTLTIQRTEQRDSAMYRCASSLTSGLYNEQFFGPGTRLTVL.

V is TRBV2 and J is TRBJ2-1, with 10 bases lining up with TRBD2. Germline V CDR1 and CDR2: SNHLY, FYNNEI. The CDR3 length is 16 residues. Unmatched junction bases numbered 11, after V lost 7 bases and J lost 5 bases. As DNA, the CDR3 is TGTGCCAGCAAAACCCGAGCGGGAGGGCCAAACAATGAGCAGTTCTTC. It codes for CASKTRAGGPNNEQFF.

In its sample, this clonotype was seen once. CDR3 coding DNA: TGCAGCGTTGAAGCAGGGCGCTATGGCTACACCTTC. It codes for CSVEAGRYGYTF. The chain joins TRBV29-1 to TRBJ1-2; a weak D match, TRBD1 (5 bases). V was cut by 1 base and J by 4 bases, with 7 bases left in between. The CDR3 consists of 12 residues. The germline V gene has CDR1 SQVTM and CDR2 ANQGSEA. Complete variable domain (other parts from reference TRBV29-1 and TRBJ1-2): SAVISQKPSRDICQRGTSLTIQCQVDSQVTMMFWYRQQPGQSLTLIATANQGSEATYESGFVIDKFPISRPNLTFSTLTVSNMSPEDSSIYLCSVEAGRYGYTFGSGTRLTVV.

Of note for this clonotype: A much larger clone differs by one base, so this may be a read error. This chain uses TRBV4-2 with TRBJ2-7; 9 bases line up with TRBD1. The V segment lost 4 bases and the J segment 4 bases; nucleotides outside the gene matches: 2. The CDR3 runs to 13 residues. Germline V CDR1 and CDR2: LGHNA, YNFKEQ. CDR3 residues: CASSRQGGYEQYF. The DNA for the CDR3 is TGTGCCAGCAGCCGACAGGGGGGGTACGAGCAGTACTTC.

The genes are TRBV9 and TRBJ2-3; D may be TRBD1 (6 bases). CDR3 length equals 17 residues. The germline CDR1 and CDR2 sequences are SGDLS and YYNGEE. Trimming stripped 0 bases from V and 6 bases from J, with 20 bases between. The CDR3 nucleotides are TGTGCCAGCAGCGTAGGTCCGGGACACCTTTCCACCGATACGCAGTATTTT. Protein product: CASSVGPGHLSTDTQYF.

The chain has TRBV20-1 and TRBJ1-5, with TRBD1 identical over 8 bases. The V gene end was trimmed by 4 bases and the J gene end by 2 bases; junction bases not matched to a gene: 7. The CDR3 loop spans 15 amino acids. The germline CDR1 and CDR2 sequences are DFQATT and SNEGSKA (reference sequence). CDR3 amino acids: CSANRRGLGNQPQHF. As DNA, the CDR3 is TGCAGTGCTAACCGCAGGGGGCTCGGCAATCAGCCCCAGCATTTT.

Only a few counts were recorded for this clonotype. The V call is TRBV18, the J call TRBJ2-7, with TRBD2 identical over 7 bases. The germline V gene encodes CDR1 KGHSH and CDR2 LQKENI. The CDR3 has 17 residues. The ends lost 1 base at V and 3 bases at J; junction bases unmatched: 12. The CDR3 DNA reads as TGTGCCAGCTCACCACGGGGTCCAGCTTCGGGGGGCTACGAGCAGTACTTC. Translating it yields CASSPRGPASGGYEQYF. Together with reference TRBV18 and TRBJ2-7, the CDR3 gives the full variable domain: NAGVMQNPRHLVRRRGQEARLRCSPMKGHSHVYWYRQLPEEGLKFMVYLQKENIIDESGMPKERFSAEFPKEGPSILRIQQVVRGDSAAYFCASSPRGPASGGYEQYFGPGTRLTVT.

The V and J genes are TRBV27 and TRBJ2-5; D unclear. CDR3 size: 14 residues. Per germline, CDR1 MNHEY and CDR2 SMNVEV (reference sequence). Trimming pared 2 bases from V and 3 bases from J, leaving 10 bases between. The CDR3 sequence: CASSLNSGEETQYF. The CDR3 DNA reads TGTGCCAGCAGTTTAAACTCTGGAGAAGAGACCCAGTACTTC.

V and J are TRBV7-2 and TRBJ2-7, with D perhaps matching TRBD1 (6 bases). V lost 4 bases, J lost 6 bases, and 16 bases lay in between. This CDR3 has 14 residues. Germline CDR1 is SGHTA and CDR2 is FQGNSA. Here the CDR3 reads CASSSNQGWVEQYF. Written as DNA, the CDR3 is TGTGCCAGCAGCTCTAATCAGGGGTGGGTCGAGCAGTACTTC.

V usage is TRBV3-1 and J usage is TRBJ2-3; the match to TRBD2 covers 11 bases. This CDR3 is 20 amino acids long. J gave up 0 bases and V 0 bases, and 11 bases lay outside the gene matches. Germline CDR1 and CDR2: LGHDT and YNNKEL (reference sequence). CDR3 DNA sequence: TGTGCCAGCAGCCAAGAGGGGAGAAAGCGGACTAGCGGGAGCACAGATACGCAGTATTTT. Protein: CASSQEGRKRTSGSTDTQYF.

CDR3 protein: CASSLRGHYEQYF. The CDR3 DNA is TGTGCCAGCAGCTTACGAGGACACTACGAGCAGTACTTC. The rearrangement links TRBV5-6 to TRBJ2-7; possible D gene TRBD1, 5 bases. Germline assignment: CDR1 SGHDT and CDR2 YYEEEE. V was shortened by 2 bases and J by 3 bases, with 9 bases between the two germline ends. This CDR3 region has 13 residues.

This chain uses TRBV2 with TRBJ2-2, with 7 nucleotides matching TRBD1. Germline lookup yields CDR1 SNHLY and CDR2 FYNNEI. This CDR3 region has 13 residues. V lost 6 bases and J lost 3; bases outside the gene matches: 1. CDR3 loop: CASSQGDTGELFF. The CDR3 DNA sequence: TGTGCCAGCAGCCAGGGGGACACCGGGGAGCTGTTTTTT.

This clonotype came up many times. The genes are TRBV6-2 or TRBV6-3 and TRBJ2-2; TRBD1 agrees at 8 bases. The CDR3 is 16 residues long. Germline V gives CDR1 MNHEY, CDR2 SVGEGT. Germline trimming cut 5 bases from V and 5 bases from J; bases unmatched to any gene: 10. CDR3 DNA sequence: TGTGCCAGCAGTATACCAGGGACAGGACTAACCGGGGAGCTGTTTTTT. Protein sequence: CASSIPGTGLTGELFF.

V is TRBV7-2 and J is TRBJ2-1; the match to TRBD2 covers 10 bases. Germline CDR1 is SGHTA and CDR2 is FQGNSA. V was clipped by 8 bases and J by 2 bases; unmatched bases: 3. This CDR3 contains 14 residues. In DNA, the CDR3 is TGTGCCAGCCAGCGGGAGGGTCCCTACAATGAGCAGTTCTTC. As protein: CASQREGPYNEQFF.

V usage is TRBV29-1 and J usage is TRBJ1-2; TRBD1 matches at 7 bases. V lost 4 bases and J lost 1; bases outside the gene matches: 3. CDR1 is SQVTM, CDR2 ANQGSEA, per germline. The CDR3 consists of 13 residues. The CDR3 loop reads CSVGTGDNYGYTF. The CDR3 coding sequence is TGCAGCGTTGGTACAGGGGATAACTATGGCTACACCTTC.